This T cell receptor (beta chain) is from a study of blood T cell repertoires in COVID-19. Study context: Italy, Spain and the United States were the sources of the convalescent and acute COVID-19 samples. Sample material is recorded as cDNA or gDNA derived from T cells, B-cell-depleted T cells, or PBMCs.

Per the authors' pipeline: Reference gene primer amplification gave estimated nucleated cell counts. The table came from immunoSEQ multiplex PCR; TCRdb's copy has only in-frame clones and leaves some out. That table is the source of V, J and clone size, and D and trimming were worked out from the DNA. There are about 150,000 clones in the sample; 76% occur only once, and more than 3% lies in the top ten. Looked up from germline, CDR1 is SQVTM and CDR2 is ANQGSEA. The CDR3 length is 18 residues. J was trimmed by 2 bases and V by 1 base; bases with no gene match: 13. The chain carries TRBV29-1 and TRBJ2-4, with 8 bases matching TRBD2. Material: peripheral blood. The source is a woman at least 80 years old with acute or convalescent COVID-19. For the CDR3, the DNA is TGCAGCGTTGAAGGTTCCCGGGGGGGGGCCCTAACCAAAAACATTCAGTACTTC. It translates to CSVEGSRGGALTKNIQYF.